The 23 T cell receptor beta chains below all came from one sample that was sequenced in a study of blood T cell repertoires in COVID-19 (dated by TCRdb to about 2020). The library relied on the immunoSEQ multiplex PCR assay. TCRdb's version of the immuneACCESS table is confined to in-frame rearrangements and falls short of the full clone set. An unresolved V gene accounts for under half of the shortfall where checked; the remainder is of unknown origin. The sample table shows roughly 150,000 clones, and over 75% are seen once. The leading ten clones occupy about two fifths of the sample. Sequenced sample: peripheral blood. The receptors originated from a human donor in a cohort sampled during active COVID-19.

In nucleotides, the CDR3 is TGCGCCAGCAGCTTGGCCCTAGCGGGAGTTACGAATGAGCAGTTCTTC. Its translation: CASSLALAGVTNEQFF. This chain joins TRBV5-1 and TRBJ2-1, with TRBD2 matching over 10 bases. V lost 0 bases and J lost 7; bases outside the gene matches: 7. The germline gives CDR1 SGHRS, CDR2 YFSETQ. CDR3 length: 16 amino acids.

The rearrangement joins TRBV6-6 to TRBJ1-2; D remains unclear. CDR3 length: 15 amino acids. Trimming removed 0 bases from V and 6 bases from J, with 14 bases in between. Per the germline V gene, CDR1 is MNHNY and CDR2 is SVGAGI (reference sequence). CDR3 sequence: CASSYSRGIEDGYTF. CDR3 DNA: TGTGCCAGCAGTTACTCCCGGGGTATCGAGGATGGCTACACCTTC.

The chain couples TRBV7-9 to TRBJ2-2, with D maybe TRBD1 (5 bases). Between the trimmed V and J ends, which lost 2 bases and 5 bases, there was a span of 9 bases. CDR1 SEHNR and CDR2 FQNEAQ come from the germline V gene (reference sequence). The length of the CDR3 is 14 residues. In nucleotides, the CDR3 is TGTGCCAGCAGCTTACTAGGGGTTACCGGGGAGCTGTTTTTT. It specifies CASSLLGVTGELFF.

The chain combines TRBV7-3 with TRBJ2-1, with TRBD2 as a possible D gene (6 bases). Germline CDR1 SGHTA, CDR2 FQGTGA. CDR3 length equals 18 residues. The germline V and J ends were trimmed by 0 bases and 8 bases, with 23 bases remaining between them. CDR3: CASSLTPWRARGTHEQFF. CDR3 nucleotides: TGTGCCAGCAGCTTAACGCCCTGGAGGGCCCGGGGGACTCATGAGCAGTTCTTC.

For this clone: A read error may explain this, as a much larger clone is one base away. V is TRBV4-2 and J is TRBJ2-1, with no clear D. The CDR3 extends over 13 amino acids. V shed 5 bases and J shed 4 bases, with 9 bases lying between them. Germline lookup yields CDR1 LGHNA and CDR2 YNFKEQ. The CDR3 DNA reads as TGTGCCAGCAGCTCCGCTAGTTACAATGAGCAGTTCTTC. Translating it yields CASSSASYNEQFF.

The chain combines TRBV18 with TRBJ1-2; 7 bases align to TRBD1. Unmatched junction bases numbered 8, after V lost 6 bases and J lost 4 bases. Germline V gene lookup returns CDR1 KGHSH and CDR2 LQKENI. The CDR3 is 14 amino acids. CDR3 region: CASSHGTESYGYTF. CDR3 in DNA: TGTGCCAGCTCCCACGGGACAGAGAGCTATGGCTACACCTTC.

This clone has just one count. The chain uses TRBV18 and TRBJ1-1; maybe TRBD1 (5 bases). Trimming cost V 8 bases and J 2 bases, with 12 bases left between them. Germline V gene lookup returns CDR1 KGHSH and CDR2 LQKENI. The length of the CDR3 is 13 residues. Here the CDR3 DNA reads TGTGCCAGCCACGCGGGGGTAAACACTGAAGCTTTCTTT. Translated, it gives CASHAGVNTEAFF.

V and J are TRBV7-2 and TRBJ1-5; unclear D gene. The length of the CDR3 is 14 residues. Trimming removed 1 base at V and 7 bases at J, with 11 bases between. The germline V gene has CDR1 SGHTA and CDR2 FQGNSA. The CDR3 nucleotides are TGTGCCAGCAGCTTAGAATTCGTGGCCCAGCCCCAGCATTTT. It codes for CASSLEFVAQPQHF.

V and J are TRBV10-2 and TRBJ1-2; TRBD1 matches at 7 bases. Germline-derived CDR1 and CDR2 are WSHSY and SAAADI. The junction had 8 bases not matched to a gene; V was cut back by 3 bases and J by 4 bases. The CDR3 length is 15 residues. The CDR3 loop reads CASSDYRQGGYGYTF. In nucleotides, the CDR3 is TGCGCCAGCAGTGATTATCGACAGGGTGGCTATGGCTACACCTTC.

The rearrangement uses TRBV13 and TRBJ1-2; no reliable D call. Germline V gives CDR1 PRHDT, CDR2 FYEKMQ (reference sequence). The CDR3 runs 14 residues. V lost 8 bases and J lost 1, with 14 bases in between. The CDR3 protein is CASGGGLLNYGYTF. DNA for the CDR3: TGTGCCAGCGGAGGTGGGCTTCTTAACTATGGCTACACCTTC.

This chain connects TRBV19 to TRBJ1-4, with D uncertain. Germline V gives CDR1 LNHDA, CDR2 SQIVND (reference sequence). CDR3 size: 15 residues. Trimming pared 3 bases from V and 7 bases from J, leaving 15 bases between. CDR3 coding DNA: TGTGCCAGTAGTATTGGAGGCAATGTTGGTGAAAAACTGTTTTTT. This sequence encodes CASSIGGNVGEKLFF.

V and J are TRBV12-3 or TRBV12-4 and TRBJ1-3, with D possibly TRBD1 on 5 matching bases. This CDR3 region has 13 residues. The V gene lost 6 bases and the J gene lost 7 bases, with 13 bases spanning the gap. The CDR3 loop is CASRGSGSNTIYF. In DNA form, the CDR3 reads TGTGCCAGCAGAGGGTCAGGGTCGAACACCATATATTTT.

V gene TRBV7-9 combines with J gene TRBJ1-3, with D uncertain. The CDR3 covers 13 residues. Looked up from germline, CDR1 is SEHNR and CDR2 is FQNEAQ (reference sequence). The V and J ends lost 5 bases and 5 bases respectively, with 10 bases between them. CDR3 DNA: TGTGCCAGCAGCCCCGGCGGCCGAAACACCATATATTTT. This encodes CASSPGGRNTIYF.

V usage is TRBV11-3 and J usage is TRBJ2-1; 9 bases line up with TRBD1. The CDR3 has 15 amino acids. Germline V gene lookup returns CDR1 SGHNT and CDR2 YENEEA. V dropped 3 bases and J dropped 4; count of bases not matched to a gene: 4. CDR3 residues: CASSLETGGYNEQFF. DNA of the CDR3: TGTGCCAGCAGCTTGGAGACAGGGGGTTACAATGAGCAGTTCTTC. Based on the CDR3 plus reference TRBV11-3 and TRBJ2-1, the full variable domain is EAGVVQSPRYKIIEKKQPVAFWCNPISGHNTLYWYLQNLGQGPELLIRYENEEAVDDSQLPKDRFSAERLKGVDSTLKIQPAELGDSAVYLCASSLETGGYNEQFFGPGTRLTVL.

The chain joins TRBV7-2 to TRBJ2-1; D perhaps matches TRBD2 (5 bases). The V gene lost 4 bases and the J gene lost 4 bases, with 14 bases spanning the gap. The CDR3 spans 15 residues. Germline CDR1 SGHTA, CDR2 FQGNSA. CDR3 residues: CASSSSGGLYNEQFF. CDR3 sequence (DNA): TGTGCCAGCAGCTCCTCCGGAGGTTTGTACAATGAGCAGTTCTTC.

The chain combines TRBV5-1 with TRBJ2-3, with a possible D match to TRBD2 (6 bases). V lost 3 bases to trimming and J lost 6 bases, with 14 bases between them. The CDR3 is 14 amino acids. CDR1 and CDR2 from the germline V gene are SGHRS and YFSETQ. CDR3 DNA: TGCGCCAGCAGCTCGATCCCCCGGGGGGATACGCAGTATTTT. Residues: CASSSIPRGDTQYF.

The chain recombines TRBV13 with TRBJ1-1; tentatively, D is TRBD1 (6 bases). The length of the CDR3 is 14 residues. V lost 4 bases and J 6 bases, leaving 15 bases between the germline ends. CDR1 PRHDT and CDR2 FYEKMQ come from the germline V gene (reference sequence). The CDR3 region is CASSSTGGRSEAFF. Here the CDR3 DNA reads TGTGCCAGCAGCTCGACAGGAGGACGATCTGAAGCTTTCTTT.

J is TRBJ2-3 and V is TRBV7-9; 10 bases match TRBD2. With V trimmed by 4 bases and J by 0 bases, 4 bases remained unmatched. The CDR3 is 16 residues long. Per the germline V gene, CDR1 is SEHNR and CDR2 is FQNEAQ (reference sequence). CDR3: CASSSGLAESTDTQYF. The DNA of the CDR3 is TGTGCCAGCAGCTCAGGACTAGCGGAGAGCACAGATACGCAGTATTTT.

The chain combines TRBV3-1 (or the pseudogene TRBV3-2) with TRBJ1-1; TRBD1 matches at 9 bases. The V gene's germline CDR1 is LGHDT and CDR2 YNNKEL (reference sequence). V dropped 2 bases and J dropped 3; count of bases not matched to a gene: 4. The CDR3 has 15 residues. CDR3 sequence reads: CASSQLTGGDTEAFF. The CDR3 region has the DNA TGTGCCAGCAGCCAACTTACAGGGGGCGACACTGAAGCTTTCTTT.

The J gene is TRBJ1-5, the V gene TRBV12-5; D gene unclear. The V end lost 8 bases, the J end lost 0 bases, and 8 bases lay between the germline ends. This CDR3 has 13 amino acids. Germline V lookup: CDR1 LGHNT, CDR2 FRNRAP. CDR3 amino acids: CASKADSNQPQHF. CDR3 sequence (DNA): TGTGCTAGTAAAGCGGATAGCAATCAGCCCCAGCATTTT.

The rearrangement joins TRBV6-2 or TRBV6-3 to TRBJ1-5, with 9 bases identical to TRBD1. Germline trimming cut 5 bases from V and 4 bases from J; bases unmatched to any gene: 6. Germline V CDR1 and CDR2: MNHEY, SVGEGT. This CDR3 region has 15 residues. This CDR3 is CASSLQTGGNQPQHF. The CDR3 region has the DNA TGTGCCAGCAGTCTCCAGACAGGGGGGAATCAGCCCCAGCATTTT.

The chain couples TRBV2 to TRBJ1-1; TRBD1 matches at 9 bases. V shed 11 bases and J 2 bases; nucleotides not matched to a gene: 9. This CDR3 comprises 14 residues. Germline CDR1 reads SNHLY; CDR2 reads FYNNEI. The CDR3 DNA reads as TGTGCCGGCCACCGACAGGGGGGCAACACTGAAGCTTTCTTT. Its translation is CAGHRQGGNTEAFF.

The chain recombines TRBV5-6 with TRBJ2-1; D uncertain. Germline V gene data show CDR1 as SGHDT and CDR2 as YYEEEE. With 4 bases removed from V and 9 bases from J, the gap between germline ends came to 11 bases. This CDR3 contains 12 residues. CDR3 residues: CASSPELGEQFF. The CDR3 DNA sequence: TGTGCCAGCAGCCCCGAGCTCGGTGAGCAGTTCTTC.